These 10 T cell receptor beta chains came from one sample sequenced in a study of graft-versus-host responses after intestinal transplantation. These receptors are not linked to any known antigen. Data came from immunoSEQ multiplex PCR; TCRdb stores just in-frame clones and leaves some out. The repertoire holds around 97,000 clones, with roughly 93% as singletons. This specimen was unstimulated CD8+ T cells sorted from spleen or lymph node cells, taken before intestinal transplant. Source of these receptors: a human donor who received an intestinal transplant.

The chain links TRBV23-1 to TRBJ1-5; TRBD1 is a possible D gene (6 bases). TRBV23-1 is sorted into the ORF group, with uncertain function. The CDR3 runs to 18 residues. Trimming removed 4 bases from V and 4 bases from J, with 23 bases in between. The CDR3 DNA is TGCGCCAGCAGTCGGCAGCGGGCCGGGCCAGGGGAGAATCAGCCCCAGCATTTT. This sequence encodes CASSRQRAGPGENQPQHF.

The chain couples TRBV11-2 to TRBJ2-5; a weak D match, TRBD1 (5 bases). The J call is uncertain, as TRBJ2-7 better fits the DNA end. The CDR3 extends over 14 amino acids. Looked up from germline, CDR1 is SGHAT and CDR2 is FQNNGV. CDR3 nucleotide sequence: TGTGCCAGCAGCTTAGGGGGCCCGACCTACGAGCAGTACTTC. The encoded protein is CASSLGGPTYEQYF.

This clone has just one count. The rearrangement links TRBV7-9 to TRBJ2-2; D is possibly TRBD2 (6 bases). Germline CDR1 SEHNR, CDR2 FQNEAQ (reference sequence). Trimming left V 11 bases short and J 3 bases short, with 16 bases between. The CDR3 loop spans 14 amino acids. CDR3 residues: CAWEVPGHTGELFF. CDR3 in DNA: TGTGCCTGGGAGGTTCCGGGTCACACCGGGGAGCTGTTTTTT.

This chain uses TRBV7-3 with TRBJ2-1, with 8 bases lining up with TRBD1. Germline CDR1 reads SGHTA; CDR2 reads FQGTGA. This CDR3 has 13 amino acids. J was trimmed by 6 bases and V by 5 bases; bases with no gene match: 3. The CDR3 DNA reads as TGTGCCAGCAGCCATACAGGGGGCAATGAGCAGTTCTTC. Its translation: CASSHTGGNEQFF. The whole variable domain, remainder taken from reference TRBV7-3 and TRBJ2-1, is GAGVSQTPSNKVTEKGKYVELRCDPISGHTALYWYRQSLGQGPEFLIYFQGTGAADDSGLPNDRFFAVRPEGSVSTLKIQRTERGDSAVYLCASSHTGGNEQFFGPGTRLTVL.

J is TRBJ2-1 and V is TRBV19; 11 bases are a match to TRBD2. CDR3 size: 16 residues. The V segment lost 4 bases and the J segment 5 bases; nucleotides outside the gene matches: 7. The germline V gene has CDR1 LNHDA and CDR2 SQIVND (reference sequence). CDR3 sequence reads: CASSTPSSGGNNEQFF. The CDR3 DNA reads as TGTGCCAGTAGTACGCCCTCTAGCGGGGGGAACAATGAGCAGTTCTTC.

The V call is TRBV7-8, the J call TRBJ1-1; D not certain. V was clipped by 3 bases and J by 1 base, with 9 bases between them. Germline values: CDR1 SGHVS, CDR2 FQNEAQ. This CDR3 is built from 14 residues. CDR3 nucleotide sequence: TGTGCCAGCAGCTTTCTTGACACGAACACTGAAGCTTTCTTT. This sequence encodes CASSFLDTNTEAFF.

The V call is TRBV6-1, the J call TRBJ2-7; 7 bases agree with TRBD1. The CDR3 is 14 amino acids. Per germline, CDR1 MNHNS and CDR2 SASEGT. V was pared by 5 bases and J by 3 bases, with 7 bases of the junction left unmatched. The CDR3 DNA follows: TGTGCCAGCAGTTCCCCCGGGACAGACTACGAGCAGTACTTC. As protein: CASSSPGTDYEQYF.

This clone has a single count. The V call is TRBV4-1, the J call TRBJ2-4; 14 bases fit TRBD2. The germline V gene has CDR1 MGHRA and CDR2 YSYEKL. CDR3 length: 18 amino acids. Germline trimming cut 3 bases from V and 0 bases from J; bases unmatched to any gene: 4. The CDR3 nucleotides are TGCGCCAGCAGCCAGGGGACTAGCGGGGGTATAGCCAAAAACATTCAGTACTTC. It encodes CASSQGTSGGIAKNIQYF.

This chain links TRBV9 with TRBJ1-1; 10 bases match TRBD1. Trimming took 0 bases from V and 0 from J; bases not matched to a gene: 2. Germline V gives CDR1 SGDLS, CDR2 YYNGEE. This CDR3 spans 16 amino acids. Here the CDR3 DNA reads TGTGCCAGCAGCGTAGGGACAGGGGGATTGAACACTGAAGCTTTCTTT. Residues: CASSVGTGGLNTEAFF.

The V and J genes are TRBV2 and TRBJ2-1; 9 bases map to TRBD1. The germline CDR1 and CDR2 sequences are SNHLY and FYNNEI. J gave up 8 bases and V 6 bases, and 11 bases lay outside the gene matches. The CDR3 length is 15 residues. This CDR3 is CASRGDRDGRYEQFF. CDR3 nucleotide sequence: TGTGCCAGCAGGGGGGACAGGGACGGCAGGTATGAGCAGTTCTTC.